This T cell receptor (beta chain) was identified in a study of kidney transplant recipient with SARS-CoV-2 infection. The germline V gene encodes CDR1 SGHKS and CDR2 YYEKEE (reference sequence). The CDR3 extends over 15 amino acids. J gave up 9 bases and V 4 bases, and 11 bases lay outside the gene matches. TCRdb re-called the reads with MiXCR, one entry per CDR3 protein. The sample has 250,000 or so distinct CDR3 sequences, less than 35% seen once. In this sample, this clonotype turned up many times. The input for sequencing was a blood sample, taken at baseline and on day 111 from a kidney transplant recipient. This chain connects TRBV5-5 to TRBJ2-2; 8 positions match TRBD1. The sequence came from a male patient aged 25-45 years who had COVID-19 and was a kidney transplant recipient. Some T cells may arise from the graft donor. Here the CDR3 DNA reads TGTGCCAGCAGCCATATTCAGACAGGGGACCGGGAGCTGTTTTTT. The encoded protein is CASSHIQTGDRELFF.